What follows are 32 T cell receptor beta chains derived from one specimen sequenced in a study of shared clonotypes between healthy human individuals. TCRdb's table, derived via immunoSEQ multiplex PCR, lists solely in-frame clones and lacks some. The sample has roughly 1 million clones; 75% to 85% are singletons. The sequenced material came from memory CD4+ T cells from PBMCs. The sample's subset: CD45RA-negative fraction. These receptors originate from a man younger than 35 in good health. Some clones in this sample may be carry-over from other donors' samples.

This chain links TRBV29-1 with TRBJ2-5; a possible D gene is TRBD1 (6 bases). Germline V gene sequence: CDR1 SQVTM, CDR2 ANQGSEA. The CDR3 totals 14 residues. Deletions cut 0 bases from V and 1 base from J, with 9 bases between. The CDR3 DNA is TGCAGCGTTGAAGAAGGGACAATCCAAGAGACCCAGTACTTC. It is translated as CSVEEGTIQETQYF.

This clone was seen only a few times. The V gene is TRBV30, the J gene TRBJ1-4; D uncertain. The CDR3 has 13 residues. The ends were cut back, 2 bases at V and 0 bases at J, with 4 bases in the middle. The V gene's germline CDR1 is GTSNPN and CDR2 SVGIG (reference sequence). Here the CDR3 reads CAWSISTNEKLFF. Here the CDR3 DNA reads TGTGCCTGGAGTATATCAACTAATGAAAAACTGTTTTTT.

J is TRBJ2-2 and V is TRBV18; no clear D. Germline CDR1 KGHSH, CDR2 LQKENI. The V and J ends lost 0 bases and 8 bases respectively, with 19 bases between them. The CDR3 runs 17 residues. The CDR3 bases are TGTGCCAGCTCACCACCACCGGCATTCGCTTCGACGGGGGAGCTGTTTTTT. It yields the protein CASSPPPAFASTGELFF.

The CDR3 DNA follows: TGCGCCAGCAGCGGCCTAGCGGGGTCGAACACCGGGGAGCTGTTTTTT. Translation gives CASSGLAGSNTGELFF. The chain uses TRBV5-1 and TRBJ2-2, with 9 bases aligning to TRBD2. Per the germline V gene, CDR1 is SGHRS and CDR2 is YFSETQ. Trimming cost V 4 bases and J 0 bases; bases outside gene matches: 4. There are 16 residues in the CDR3.

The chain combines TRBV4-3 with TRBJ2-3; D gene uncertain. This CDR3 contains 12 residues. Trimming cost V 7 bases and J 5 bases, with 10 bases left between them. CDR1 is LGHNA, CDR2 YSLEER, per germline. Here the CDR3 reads CASTPREDTQYF. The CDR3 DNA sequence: TGCGCCAGCACCCCCCGTGAAGATACGCAGTATTTT.

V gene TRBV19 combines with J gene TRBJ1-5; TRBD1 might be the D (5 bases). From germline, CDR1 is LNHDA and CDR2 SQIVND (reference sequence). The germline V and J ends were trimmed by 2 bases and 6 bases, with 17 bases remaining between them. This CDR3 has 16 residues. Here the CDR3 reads CASSIRQGKFGQPQHF. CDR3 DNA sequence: TGTGCCAGTAGTATACGGCAGGGAAAATTTGGTCAGCCCCAGCATTTT.

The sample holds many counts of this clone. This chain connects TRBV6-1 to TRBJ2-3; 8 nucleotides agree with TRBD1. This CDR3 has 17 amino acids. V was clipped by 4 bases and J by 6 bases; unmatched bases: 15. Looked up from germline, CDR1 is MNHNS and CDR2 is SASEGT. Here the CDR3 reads CASSAAGWTGRLDTQYF. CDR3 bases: TGTGCCAGCAGTGCTGCAGGCTGGACAGGGAGACTTGATACGCAGTATTTT.

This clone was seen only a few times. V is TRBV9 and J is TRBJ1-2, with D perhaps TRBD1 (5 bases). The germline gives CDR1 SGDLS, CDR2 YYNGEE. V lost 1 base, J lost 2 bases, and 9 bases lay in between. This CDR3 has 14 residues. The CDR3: CASSVQEGNYGYTF. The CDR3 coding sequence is TGTGCCAGCAGCGTACAGGAGGGGAACTATGGCTACACCTTC. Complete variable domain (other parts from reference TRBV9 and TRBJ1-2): DSGVTQTPKHLITATGQRVTLRCSPRSGDLSVYWYQQSLDQGLQFLIQYYNGEERAKGNILERFSAQQFPDLHSELNLSSLELGDSALYFCASSVQEGNYGYTFGSGTRLTVV.

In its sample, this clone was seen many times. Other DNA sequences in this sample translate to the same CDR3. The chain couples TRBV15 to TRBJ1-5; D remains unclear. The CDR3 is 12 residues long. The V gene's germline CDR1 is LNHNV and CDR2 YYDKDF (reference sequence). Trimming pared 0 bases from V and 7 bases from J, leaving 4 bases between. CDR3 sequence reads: CATSRDRQPQHF. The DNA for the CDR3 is TGTGCCACCAGCAGAGATCGGCAGCCCCAGCATTTT.

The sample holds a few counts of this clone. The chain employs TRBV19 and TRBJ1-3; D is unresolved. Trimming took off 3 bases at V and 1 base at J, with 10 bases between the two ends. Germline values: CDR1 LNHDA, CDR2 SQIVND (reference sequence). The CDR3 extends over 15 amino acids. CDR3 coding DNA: TGTGCCAGTAGTATCGACACCTTTTCTGGAAACACCATATATTTT. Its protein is CASSIDTFSGNTIYF.

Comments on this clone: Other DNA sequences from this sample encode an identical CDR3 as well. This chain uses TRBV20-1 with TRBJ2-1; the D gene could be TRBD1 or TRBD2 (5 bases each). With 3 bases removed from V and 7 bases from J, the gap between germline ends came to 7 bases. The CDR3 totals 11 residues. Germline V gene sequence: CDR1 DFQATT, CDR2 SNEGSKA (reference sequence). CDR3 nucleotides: TGCAGTGCTAGGAGGGGAAATGAGCAGTTCTTC. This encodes CSARRGNEQFF.

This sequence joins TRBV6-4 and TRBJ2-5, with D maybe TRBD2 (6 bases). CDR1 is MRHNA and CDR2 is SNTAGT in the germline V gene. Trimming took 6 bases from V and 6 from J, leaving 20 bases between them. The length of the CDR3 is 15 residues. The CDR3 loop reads CASRHYRDFAQTQYF. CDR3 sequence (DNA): TGTGCCAGCAGACATTACCGGGACTTCGCACAGACCCAGTACTTC.

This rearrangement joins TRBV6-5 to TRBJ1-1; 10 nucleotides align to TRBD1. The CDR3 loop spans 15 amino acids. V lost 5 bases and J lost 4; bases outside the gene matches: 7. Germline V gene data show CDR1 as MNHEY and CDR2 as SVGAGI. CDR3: CASSRQGALGTEAFF. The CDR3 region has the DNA TGTGCCAGCAGTCGACAGGGGGCGCTGGGCACTGAAGCTTTCTTT.

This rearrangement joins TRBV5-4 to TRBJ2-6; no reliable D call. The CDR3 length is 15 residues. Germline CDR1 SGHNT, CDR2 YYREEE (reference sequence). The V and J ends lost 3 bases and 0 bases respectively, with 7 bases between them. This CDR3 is CASSWSVSGANVLTF. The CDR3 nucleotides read TGTGCCAGCAGCTGGTCCGTCTCTGGGGCCAACGTCCTGACTTTC.

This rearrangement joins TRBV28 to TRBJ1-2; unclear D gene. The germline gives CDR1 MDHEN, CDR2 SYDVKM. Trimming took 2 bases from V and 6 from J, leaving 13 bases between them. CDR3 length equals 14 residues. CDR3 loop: CASSLLRLQNGYTF. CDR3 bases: TGTGCCAGCAGTTTACTACGGCTGCAAAATGGCTACACCTTC.

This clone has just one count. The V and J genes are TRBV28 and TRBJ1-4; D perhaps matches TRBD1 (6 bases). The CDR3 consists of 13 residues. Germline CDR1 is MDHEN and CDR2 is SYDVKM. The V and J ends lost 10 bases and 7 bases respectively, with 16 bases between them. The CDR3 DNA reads TGTGCCACCACAGCAGGGGCTGGTGAAAAACTGTTTTTT. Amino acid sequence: CATTAGAGEKLFF.

The CDR3 sequence is CSVGRGGEQFF. Written as DNA, the CDR3 is TGCAGCGTTGGCAGGGGCGGAGAGCAGTTCTTC. The V and J genes are TRBV29-1 and TRBJ2-1; TRBD1 might be the D (6 bases). Germline V gene sequence: CDR1 SQVTM, CDR2 ANQGSEA. CDR3 length: 11 residues. Trimming took off 4 bases at V and 10 bases at J, with 11 bases between the two ends.

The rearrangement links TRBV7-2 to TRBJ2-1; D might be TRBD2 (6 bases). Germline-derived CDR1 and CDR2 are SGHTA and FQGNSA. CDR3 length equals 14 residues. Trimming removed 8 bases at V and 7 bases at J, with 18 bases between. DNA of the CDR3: TGTGCCAGCTTCCGTGGGGGGAGTACAAATGAGCAGTTCTTC. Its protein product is CASFRGGSTNEQFF.

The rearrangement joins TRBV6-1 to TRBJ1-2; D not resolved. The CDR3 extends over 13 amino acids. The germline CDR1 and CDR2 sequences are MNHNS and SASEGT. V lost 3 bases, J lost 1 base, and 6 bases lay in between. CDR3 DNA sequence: TGTGCCAGCAGTGAGGGTCTTAACTATGGCTACACCTTC. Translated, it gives CASSEGLNYGYTF.

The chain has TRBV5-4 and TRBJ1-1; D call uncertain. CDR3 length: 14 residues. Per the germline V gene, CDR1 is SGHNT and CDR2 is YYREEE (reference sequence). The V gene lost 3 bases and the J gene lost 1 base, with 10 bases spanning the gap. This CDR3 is CASSYRGGNTEAFF. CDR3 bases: TGTGCCAGCAGCTACCGGGGAGGGAACACTGAAGCTTTCTTT.

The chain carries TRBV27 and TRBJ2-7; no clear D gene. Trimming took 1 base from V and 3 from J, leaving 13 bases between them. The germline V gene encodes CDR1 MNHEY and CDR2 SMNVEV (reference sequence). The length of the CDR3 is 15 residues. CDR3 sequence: CASSLYPTEFYEQYF. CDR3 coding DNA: TGTGCCAGCAGTTTATACCCGACGGAGTTCTACGAGCAGTACTTC.

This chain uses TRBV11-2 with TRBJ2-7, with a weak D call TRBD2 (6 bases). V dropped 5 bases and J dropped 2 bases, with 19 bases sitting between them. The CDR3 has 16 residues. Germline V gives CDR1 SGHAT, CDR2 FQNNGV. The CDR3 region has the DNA TGTGCCAGCAGCCCGGCAGCGGGTTCCTTCCCCTACGAGCAGTACTTC. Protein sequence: CASSPAAGSFPYEQYF.

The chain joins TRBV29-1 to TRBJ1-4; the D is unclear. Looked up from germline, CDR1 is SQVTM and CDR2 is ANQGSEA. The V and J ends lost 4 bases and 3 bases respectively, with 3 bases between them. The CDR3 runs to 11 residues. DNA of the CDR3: TGCAGCGTTGCTGCTAATGAAAAACTGTTTTTT. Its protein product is CSVAANEKLFF.

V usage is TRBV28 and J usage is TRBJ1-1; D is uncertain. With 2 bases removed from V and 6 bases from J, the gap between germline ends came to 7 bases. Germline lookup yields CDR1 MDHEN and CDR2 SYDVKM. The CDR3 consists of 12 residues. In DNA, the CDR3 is TGTGCCAGCAGTTTAAGGCCTTCTGAAGCTTTCTTT. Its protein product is CASSLRPSEAFF.

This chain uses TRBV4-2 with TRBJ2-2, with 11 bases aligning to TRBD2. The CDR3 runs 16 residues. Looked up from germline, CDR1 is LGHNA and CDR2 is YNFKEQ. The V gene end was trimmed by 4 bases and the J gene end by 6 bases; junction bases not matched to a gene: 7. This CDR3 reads CASSPALAGGSGELFF. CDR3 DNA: TGTGCCAGCAGCCCCGCGCTAGCGGGAGGTTCCGGGGAGCTGTTTTTT.

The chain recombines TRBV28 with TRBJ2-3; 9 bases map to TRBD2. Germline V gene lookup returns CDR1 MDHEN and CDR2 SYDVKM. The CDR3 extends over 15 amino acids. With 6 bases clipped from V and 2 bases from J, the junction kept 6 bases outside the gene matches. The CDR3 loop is CASSERTSVTDTQYF. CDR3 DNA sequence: TGTGCCAGCAGCGAAAGGACTAGCGTCACAGATACGCAGTATTTT.

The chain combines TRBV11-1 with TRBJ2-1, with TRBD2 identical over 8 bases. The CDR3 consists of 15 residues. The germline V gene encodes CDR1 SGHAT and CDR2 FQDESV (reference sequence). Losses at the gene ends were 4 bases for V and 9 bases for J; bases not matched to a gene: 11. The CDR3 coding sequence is TGTGCCAGCAGCTCGCCGGGACTAGGACAATTTGAGCAGTTCTTC. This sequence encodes CASSSPGLGQFEQFF.

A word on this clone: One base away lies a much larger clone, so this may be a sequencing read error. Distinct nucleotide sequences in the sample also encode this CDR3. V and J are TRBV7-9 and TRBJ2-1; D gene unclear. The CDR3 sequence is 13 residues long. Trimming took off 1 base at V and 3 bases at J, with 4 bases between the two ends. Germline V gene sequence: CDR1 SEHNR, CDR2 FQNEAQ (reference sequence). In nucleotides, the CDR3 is TGTGCCAGCAGCTTAGGTCTCTACAATGAGCAGTTCTTC. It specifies CASSLGLYNEQFF.

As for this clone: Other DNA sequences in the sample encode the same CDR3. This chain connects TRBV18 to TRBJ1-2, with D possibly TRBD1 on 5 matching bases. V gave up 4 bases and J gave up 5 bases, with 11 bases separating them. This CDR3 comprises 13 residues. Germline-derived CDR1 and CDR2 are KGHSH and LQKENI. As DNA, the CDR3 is TGTGCCAGCTCACTCGACAGCGGGTATGGCTACACCTTC. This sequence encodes CASSLDSGYGYTF. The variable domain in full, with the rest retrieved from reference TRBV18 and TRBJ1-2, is NAGVMQNPRHLVRRRGQEARLRCSPMKGHSHVYWYRQLPEEGLKFMVYLQKENIIDESGMPKERFSAEFPKEGPSILRIQQVVRGDSAAYFCASSLDSGYGYTFGSGTRLTVV.

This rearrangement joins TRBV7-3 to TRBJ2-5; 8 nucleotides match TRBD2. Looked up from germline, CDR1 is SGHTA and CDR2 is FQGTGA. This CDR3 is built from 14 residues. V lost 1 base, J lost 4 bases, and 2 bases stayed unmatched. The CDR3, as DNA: TGTGCCAGCAGCTTAATGGCGGGAGGAGAGACCCAGTACTTC. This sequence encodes CASSLMAGGETQYF.

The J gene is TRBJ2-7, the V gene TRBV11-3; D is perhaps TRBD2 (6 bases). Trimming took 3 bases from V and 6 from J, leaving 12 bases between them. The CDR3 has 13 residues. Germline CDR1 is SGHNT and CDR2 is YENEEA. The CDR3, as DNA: TGTGCCAGCAGCTTCAGGAGGGAGAGCGAGCAGTACTTC. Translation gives CASSFRRESEQYF.

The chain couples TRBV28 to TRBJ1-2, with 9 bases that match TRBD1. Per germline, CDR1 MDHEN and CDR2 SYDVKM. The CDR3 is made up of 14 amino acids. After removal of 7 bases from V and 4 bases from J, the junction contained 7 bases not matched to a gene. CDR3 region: CASTLGQGTYGYTF. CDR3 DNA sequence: TGTGCCAGCACTCTTGGACAGGGGACCTATGGCTACACCTTC.